A single sample is the source of the 28 T cell receptor beta chains below, sequenced in a study of blood T cell repertoires in COVID-19. Method: immunoSEQ multiplex PCR; TCRdb's copy keeps in-frame clones and lacks some. This sample has 30,000 to 45,000 clones; 70% to 90% occur once, and the top ten carry roughly 18%. Sequenced: peripheral blood. These TCRs come from a man in his sixties or seventies with acute or convalescent COVID-19.

V gene TRBV14 combines with J gene TRBJ2-3, with a weak D call TRBD2 (5 bases). In germline, CDR1 is SGHDN, CDR2 FVKESK. The ends were cut back, 2 bases at V and 2 bases at J, with 17 bases in the middle. The CDR3 loop spans 17 amino acids. The CDR3 sequence: CASSQLLPGEITDTQYF. DNA for the CDR3: TGTGCCAGCAGCCAACTCTTACCCGGGGAGATCACAGATACGCAGTATTTT.

The chain is built from TRBV5-1 and TRBJ2-1; 10 bases match TRBD2. The CDR3 sequence is 15 residues long. The ends lost 5 bases at V and 2 bases at J; junction bases unmatched: 4. From germline, CDR1 is SGHRS and CDR2 YFSETQ. The DNA for the CDR3 is TGCGCCAGCAGATTAAGCGGGAGGGCCTACAATGAGCAGTTCTTC. It is translated as CASRLSGRAYNEQFF.

This chain connects TRBV5-1 to TRBJ1-6; D uncertain. Between the trimmed V and J ends, which lost 4 bases and 8 bases, there was a span of 22 bases. CDR1 SGHRS and CDR2 YFSETQ come from the germline V gene. The CDR3 is 17 amino acids. As DNA, the CDR3 is TGCGCCAGCAGCGACCCCTCACGGAGCTTGAGGGATTCACCCCTCCACTTT. The encoded protein is CASSDPSRSLRDSPLHF.

The rearrangement uses TRBV6-5 and TRBJ1-1, with 8 bases identical to TRBD1. J gave up 4 bases and V 7 bases, and 2 bases lay outside the gene matches. The CDR3 totals 12 residues. Germline CDR1 is MNHEY and CDR2 is SVGAGI. The CDR3 is CASNTGGTEAFF. The CDR3 DNA reads TGTGCCAGCAATACAGGGGGCACTGAAGCTTTCTTT.

The sample holds one count of this clone. The chain joins TRBV20-1 to TRBJ1-2; no clear D gene. The CDR3 length is 11 residues. V was cut by 0 bases and J by 4 bases, with 3 bases left in between. The V gene's germline CDR1 is DFQATT and CDR2 SNEGSKA (reference sequence). This CDR3 reads CSARDVYGYTF. CDR3 bases: TGCAGTGCTAGAGACGTCTATGGCTACACCTTC.

The CDR3 nucleotides read TGTGCCAGCAGATTCGACAGGGGGAACAACTATGGCTACACCTTC. Translated, it gives CASRFDRGNNYGYTF. This chain links TRBV6-5 with TRBJ1-2, with 9 bases aligning to TRBD1. Germline-derived CDR1 and CDR2 are MNHEY and SVGAGI. The CDR3 covers 15 residues. J was trimmed by 2 bases and V by 6 bases; bases with no gene match: 7.

V is TRBV4-3 and J is TRBJ1-1; the D gene is possibly TRBD1 (6 bases). This CDR3 has 14 amino acids. Trimming took 1 base from V and 11 from J, leaving 17 bases between them. Germline CDR1 LGHNA, CDR2 YSLEER. The CDR3 DNA follows: TGCGCCAGCAGCCAAGGGGTACAGGGCCGTGAGGCTTTCTTT. Amino acids: CASSQGVQGREAFF.

V usage is TRBV7-9 and J usage is TRBJ2-3, with 9 bases fitting TRBD1. Germline values: CDR1 SEHNR, CDR2 FQNEAQ (reference sequence). This CDR3 comprises 14 residues. Trimming cost V 1 base and J 4 bases; bases outside gene matches: 0. The CDR3 sequence: CASSLGQGADTQYF. Here the CDR3 DNA reads TGTGCCAGCAGCTTAGGACAGGGGGCAGATACGCAGTATTTT.

This chain connects TRBV4-1 to TRBJ2-7; 7 nucleotides match TRBD1. Losses at the gene ends were 0 bases for V and 4 bases for J; bases not matched to a gene: 9. The CDR3 length is 16 residues. Germline CDR1 reads MGHRA; CDR2 reads YSYEKL. CDR3: CASSQEGPGGLYEQYF. DNA of the CDR3: TGCGCCAGCAGCCAAGAAGGACCAGGGGGATTATACGAGCAGTACTTC.

The rearrangement uses TRBV14 and TRBJ2-7; 9 bases are shared with TRBD1. J gave up 5 bases and V 4 bases, and 6 bases lay outside the gene matches. CDR3 length: 14 amino acids. Per germline, CDR1 SGHDN and CDR2 FVKESK. The CDR3 is CASSLGQGFHEQYF. The CDR3, as DNA: TGTGCCAGCAGCCTCGGACAGGGGTTCCACGAGCAGTACTTC.

The V call is TRBV19, the J call TRBJ1-1, with 8 positions matching TRBD1. Per germline, CDR1 LNHDA and CDR2 SQIVND (reference sequence). After removal of 6 bases from V and 1 base from J, the junction contained 4 bases not matched to a gene. The CDR3 runs to 14 residues. CDR3 region: CASRRGQGNTEAFF. Here the CDR3 DNA reads TGTGCCAGTAGGAGAGGACAGGGGAACACTGAAGCTTTCTTT.

The chain recombines TRBV29-1 with TRBJ1-2, with TRBD1 identical over 8 bases. CDR3 length equals 13 residues. V was pared by 5 bases and J by 2 bases, with 4 bases of the junction left unmatched. CDR1 is SQVTM and CDR2 is ANQGSEA in the germline V gene. The DNA of the CDR3 is TGCAGCGTTCGGACAGGGCCAAACTATGGCTACACCTTC. It encodes CSVRTGPNYGYTF.

This clone is termed medium-sized. V gene TRBV6-5 combines with J gene TRBJ1-2; D remains ambiguous. V lost 0 bases and J lost 4, with 12 bases in between. The length of the CDR3 is 15 residues. CDR1 and CDR2 from the germline V gene are MNHEY and SVGAGI. Written as DNA, the CDR3 is TGTGCCAGCAGTTACTCGACCGGCGGAATCTATGGCTACACCTTC. Translated, it gives CASSYSTGGIYGYTF.

V and J are TRBV6-5 and TRBJ1-5, with TRBD1 matching over 9 bases. The CDR3 covers 14 residues. CDR1 is MNHEY and CDR2 is SVGAGI in the germline V gene. The V segment lost 10 bases and the J segment 6 bases; nucleotides outside the gene matches: 10. This chain's CDR3 is CAIQDRGNAQPQHF. In DNA, the CDR3 is TGTGCCATCCAAGACAGGGGGAATGCTCAGCCCCAGCATTTT.

This chain links TRBV19 with TRBJ1-3, with D perhaps matching TRBD1 (6 bases). The CDR3 length is 17 residues. Germline V gene data show CDR1 as LNHDA and CDR2 as SQIVND (reference sequence). V gave up 5 bases and J gave up 2 bases, with 19 bases separating them. In DNA, the CDR3 is TGTGCCAGTAGTCGCTTCCTGGGGGACATACCTGGAAACACCATATATTTT. It specifies CASSRFLGDIPGNTIYF.

The chain uses TRBV19 and TRBJ2-7; 9 bases fit TRBD2. This CDR3 comprises 16 residues. The V gene end was trimmed by 1 base and the J gene end by 2 bases; junction bases not matched to a gene: 6. Per the germline V gene, CDR1 is LNHDA and CDR2 is SQIVND (reference sequence). In DNA, the CDR3 is TGTGCCAGTAGTATAGCCCCGACTAGCGGTGCCTACGAGCAGTACTTC. Residues: CASSIAPTSGAYEQYF. The full variable domain, its missing parts supplied by reference TRBV19 and TRBJ2-7, is DGGITQSPKYLFRKEGQNVTLSCEQNLNHDAMYWYRQDPGQGLRLIYYSQIVNDFQKGDIAEGYSVSREKKESFPLTVTSAQKNPTAFYLCASSIAPTSGAYEQYFGPGTRLTVT.

The chain combines TRBV29-1 with TRBJ2-3; TRBD2 aligns across 9 bases. CDR1 and CDR2 (germline): SQVTM, ANQGSEA. V shed 6 bases and J 3 bases; nucleotides not matched to a gene: 10. The CDR3 spans 15 residues. The DNA of the CDR3 is TGCAGCGTGGGGGGTAGCGGGAGTGAGACAGATACGCAGTATTTT. Its translation is CSVGGSGSETDTQYF.

This chain uses TRBV5-6 with TRBJ2-1; D unresolved. V lost 1 base and J 9 bases, leaving 11 bases between the germline ends. The germline V gene encodes CDR1 SGHDT and CDR2 YYEEEE. This CDR3 is built from 13 residues. In DNA, the CDR3 is TGTGCCAGCAGCTTGTCCCAACTCCCTGAGCAGTTCTTC. It encodes CASSLSQLPEQFF. Full variable domain (outside the CDR3, taken from reference TRBV5-6 and TRBJ2-1): DAGVTQSPTHLIKTRGQQVTLRCSPKSGHDTVSWYQQALGQGPQFIFQYYEEEERQRGNFPDRFSGHQFPNYSSELNVNALLLGDSALYLCASSLSQLPEQFFGPGTRLTVL.

CDR3 DNA: TGTGCCAGCAGCCCCCAGGGGCAGGGGGCCTCAGATACGCAGTATTTT. Its translation: CASSPQGQGASDTQYF. The chain links TRBV7-2 to TRBJ2-3, with 8 positions matching TRBD1. With 5 bases clipped from V and 4 bases from J, the junction kept 11 bases outside the gene matches. Germline V gene sequence: CDR1 SGHTA, CDR2 FQGNSA. The CDR3 is made up of 16 amino acids.

The chain couples TRBV19 to TRBJ1-3; no definite D call. The CDR3 is made up of 14 amino acids. The germline V gene encodes CDR1 LNHDA and CDR2 SQIVND (reference sequence). Trimming took off 5 bases at V and 0 bases at J, with 8 bases between the two ends. The CDR3 is CASSLASSGNTIYF. DNA for the CDR3: TGTGCCAGTAGTCTGGCAAGCTCTGGAAACACCATATATTTT.

The CDR3 DNA reads as TGTGCCAGCAGTTTTCCCGGACAGGGAGGGAGTCAGCCCCAGCATTTT. Its translation: CASSFPGQGGSQPQHF. The chain joins TRBV6-2 or TRBV6-3 to TRBJ1-5; 8 bases agree with TRBD1. V shed 4 bases and J 6 bases; nucleotides not matched to a gene: 11. In germline, CDR1 is MNHEY, CDR2 SVGEGT. The length of the CDR3 is 16 residues.

V usage is TRBV13 and J usage is TRBJ2-2, with D perhaps TRBD1 (6 bases). Germline CDR1 and CDR2: PRHDT and FYEKMQ (reference sequence). Trimming took off 5 bases at V and 3 bases at J, with 13 bases between the two ends. The CDR3 contains 15 residues. CDR3 DNA: TGTGCCAGCAGCGGCCGGGACACGTACACCGGGGAGCTGTTTTTT. As protein: CASSGRDTYTGELFF.

The genes are TRBV6-5 and TRBJ2-7; D is possibly TRBD1 (6 bases). V was cut by 6 bases and J by 4 bases, with 16 bases left in between. Looked up from germline, CDR1 is MNHEY and CDR2 is SVGAGI. The CDR3 length is 14 residues. The CDR3, as DNA: TGTGCCAGCAGGACAGGACACGGGACGTACGAGCAGTACTTC. Protein sequence: CASRTGHGTYEQYF.

This chain's CDR3 is CASSLNPDGNTIYF. The CDR3 DNA reads as TGCGCCAGCAGCTTGAATCCAGATGGAAACACCATATATTTT. V gene TRBV5-1 combines with J gene TRBJ1-3; the D is unclear. Germline loops: CDR1 SGHRS, CDR2 YFSETQ. CDR3 size: 14 residues. V lost 1 base, J lost 3 bases, and 8 bases lay in between.

This clone appeared a single time. V and J are TRBV5-6 and TRBJ1-4; TRBD1 aligns across 8 bases. The CDR3 is made up of 14 amino acids. CDR1 SGHDT and CDR2 YYEEEE come from the germline V gene. V lost 0 bases, J lost 11 bases, and 6 bases stayed unmatched. CDR3 in DNA: TGTGCCAGCAGCTTGGGGTCAGGGGGCAGGAAACTGTTTTTT. It yields the protein CASSLGSGGRKLFF.

The J gene is TRBJ2-5, the V gene TRBV24-1; 7 bases line up with TRBD2. The V and J ends lost 3 bases and 5 bases, in that order; junction bases with no gene match: 8. Germline V gene lookup returns CDR1 KGHDR and CDR2 SFDVKD. The CDR3 sequence is 15 residues long. This CDR3 reads CATSDPRAGVETQYF. CDR3 bases: TGTGCCACCAGTGATCCTAGGGCGGGAGTGGAGACCCAGTACTTC.

The CDR3 region has the DNA TGTGCCAGCAGCTTGAGGAGGGGGGAGCTGTTTTTT. Translation: CASSLRRGELFF. The chain couples TRBV5-8 to TRBJ2-2, with D tentatively TRBD2 (5 bases). This CDR3 spans 12 amino acids. Deletions cut 1 base from V and 8 bases from J, with 6 bases between. The germline V gene has CDR1 SGHTS and CDR2 YDEGEE.

The chain combines TRBV28 with TRBJ2-7; 9 bases agree with TRBD2. V gave up 7 bases and J gave up 3 bases; unmatched junction bases: 7. The CDR3 has 14 residues. Germline CDR1 MDHEN, CDR2 SYDVKM. CDR3 sequence (DNA): TGTGCCAGCATAGATAGCGGGAGTATCTACGAGCAGTACTTC. Translated: CASIDSGSIYEQYF.